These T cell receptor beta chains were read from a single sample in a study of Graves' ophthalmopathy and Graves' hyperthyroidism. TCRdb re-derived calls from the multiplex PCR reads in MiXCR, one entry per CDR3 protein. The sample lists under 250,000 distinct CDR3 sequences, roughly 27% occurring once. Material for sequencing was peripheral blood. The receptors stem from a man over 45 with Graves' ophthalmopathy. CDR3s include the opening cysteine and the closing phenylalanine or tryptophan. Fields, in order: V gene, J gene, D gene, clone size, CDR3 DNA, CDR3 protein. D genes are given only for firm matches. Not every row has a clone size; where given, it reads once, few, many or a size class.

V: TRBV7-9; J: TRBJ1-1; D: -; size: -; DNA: TGTGCCAGCAGCTTAGCGGCCCCGGTGAACACTGAAGCTTTCTTT; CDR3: CASSLAAPVNTEAFF
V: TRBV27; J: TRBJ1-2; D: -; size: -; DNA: TGTGCCAGCAGTTACAGCGACAGCTTTTACTATGGCTACACCTTC; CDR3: CASSYSDSFYYGYTF
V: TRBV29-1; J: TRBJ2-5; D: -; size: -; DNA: TGCAGCGTTGTGGTACCCGGGAAGGAGACCCAGTACTTC; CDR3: CSVVVPGKETQYF
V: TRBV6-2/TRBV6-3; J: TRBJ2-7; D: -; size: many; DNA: TGTGCCAGCACGGGAGCTTCCTACGAGCAGTACTTC; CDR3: CASTGASYEQYF
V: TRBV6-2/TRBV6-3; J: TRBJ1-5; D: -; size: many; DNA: TGTGCCAGCACTGCAGGCCGGGGCCAATATAGCAATCAGCCCCAGCATTTT; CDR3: CASTAGRGQYSNQPQHF
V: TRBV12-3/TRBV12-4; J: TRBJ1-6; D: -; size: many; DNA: TGTGCCAGCAGTTTATCAGGGCGAGGATCACCCCTCCACTTT; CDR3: CASSLSGRGSPLHF
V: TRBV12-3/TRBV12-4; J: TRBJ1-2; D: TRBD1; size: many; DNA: TGTGCCAGCAGTCTAGAAGTCGGGACAGGGGGCGACTTCAACTATGGCTACACCTTC; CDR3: CASSLEVGTGGDFNYGYTF
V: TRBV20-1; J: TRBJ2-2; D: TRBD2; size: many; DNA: TGCAGTGCTAGAGGGACGGGGACTAGCGGACCCACCGGGGAGCTGTTTTTT; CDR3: CSARGTGTSGPTGELFF
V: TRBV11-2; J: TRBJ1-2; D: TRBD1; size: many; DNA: TGTGCCAGCCGCTCACTCGGACAGGGACTAGGTGGCTACACCTTC; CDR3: CASRSLGQGLGGYTF
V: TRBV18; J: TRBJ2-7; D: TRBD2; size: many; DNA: TGTGCCAGCTCAAGCAGGGGACTAGCGGGAGCCTACGAGCAGTACTTC; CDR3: CASSSRGLAGAYEQYF
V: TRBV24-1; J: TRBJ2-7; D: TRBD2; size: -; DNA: TGTGCCACCACCCCAGCCTTACTAGCGAACCCCTACGAGCAGTACTTC; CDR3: CATTPALLANPYEQYF
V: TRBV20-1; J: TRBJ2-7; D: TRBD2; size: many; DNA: TGCAGTGCGAGGACTAGCGGGAGGTCCTACGAGCAGTACTTC; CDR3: CSARTSGRSYEQYF